The clone carrying this T cell receptor beta chain was seen at least ten times. Its antigen is unidentified. The read stops 3 residues short of the end of the CDR3; the missing end is completed from the germline J gene. This table comes from immunoSEQ multiplex PCR, and its TCRdb copy is limited to in-frame clones, with some not included. The sample yields 30,000 to 40,000 clones, without any singletons. Most patients and controls had Caucasian heritage. The entry originates in a study of T cell clonality in common variable immunodeficiency. CDR3 length: 12 amino acids. CDR1 and CDR2 (germline): SNHLY, FYNNEI. Overall study findings and caveats: Authors noted CVID clonality's cause needs subpopulation repertoire sequencing. Compared with healthy controls, CVID subjects showed increased TCRbeta clonality, mostly in about a third.

The sequence derives from a person aged 18 to 75 in good health. The gene calls are TRBV2 and TRBJ1-2, with D hard to call. The specimen sequenced was peripheral blood mononuclear cells. The part of the CDR3 DNA that was read is TGTGCCAGCAGTGAAGCGCTTAGCGGC. Amino acids: CASSEALSG. The entire CDR3 is CASSEALSGYTF.